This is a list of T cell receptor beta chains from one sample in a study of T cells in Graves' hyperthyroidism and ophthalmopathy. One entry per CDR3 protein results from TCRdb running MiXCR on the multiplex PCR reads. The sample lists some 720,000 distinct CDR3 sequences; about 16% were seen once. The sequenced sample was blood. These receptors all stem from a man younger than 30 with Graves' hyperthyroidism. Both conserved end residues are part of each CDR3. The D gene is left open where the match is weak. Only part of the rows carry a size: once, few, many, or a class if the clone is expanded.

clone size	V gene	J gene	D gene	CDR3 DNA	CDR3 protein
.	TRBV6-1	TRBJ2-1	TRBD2	TGTGCCAGCATTCGACTAGCGGGAGGTGGTGAGCAGTTCTTC	CASIRLAGGGEQFF
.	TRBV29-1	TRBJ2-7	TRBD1	TGCAGCGTTGATTTTGGGACAGGGAACGAGCAGTACTTC	CSVDFGTGNEQYF
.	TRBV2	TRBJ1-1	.	TGTGCCAGCGTTTCAGGTTTGGGGATGAACACTGAAGCTTTCTTT	CASVSGLGMNTEAFF
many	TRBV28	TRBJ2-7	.	TGTGCCTCGGTCCAAGGGGCTCCCTACGAGCAGTACTTC	CASVQGAPYEQYF
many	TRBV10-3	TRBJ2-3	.	TGTGCCATCAGTGAAAACCGGGATACGCAGTATTTT	CAISENRDTQYF
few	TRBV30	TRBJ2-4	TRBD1	TGTGCCTGGGGACAGGGTTGGGAAAACATTCAGTACTTC	CAWGQGWENIQYF
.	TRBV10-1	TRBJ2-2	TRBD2	TGCGCCAGCAGTGGGGTGGCACTAGCGGCTACGAACACCGGGGAGCTGTTTTTT	CASSGVALAATNTGELFF
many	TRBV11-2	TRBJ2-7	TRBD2	TGTGCCAGCAGCTTAGCCTCTAGCGGGAGATACGAGCAGTACTTC	CASSLASSGRYEQYF
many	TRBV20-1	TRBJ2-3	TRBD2	TGCAGTGTCCCCGTAGCGGGGAGCACAGATACGCAGTATTTT	CSVPVAGSTDTQYF
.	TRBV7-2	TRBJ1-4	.	TGTGCCAGCAGCCTAGGGGAGCGTGCTAATGAAAAACTGTTTTTT	CASSLGERANEKLFF
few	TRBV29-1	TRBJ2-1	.	TGCAGCGCCGGACACGGGGGTGAGCAGTTCTTC	CSAGHGGEQFF
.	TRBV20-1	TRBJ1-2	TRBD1	TGCAGTGCTGGAACCGCTCCGGGACAGGGGAGTCAGGGCTACACCTTC	CSAGTAPGQGSQGYTF
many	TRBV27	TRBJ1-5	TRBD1	TGTGCCAGCAGTTTACTAGGGGGAGGGGGCAGCAATCAGCCCCAGCATTTT	CASSLLGGGGSNQPQHF
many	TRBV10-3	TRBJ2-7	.	TGTGCCATCAGTGAGTCGTTGGGCACCTACGAGCAGTACTTC	CAISESLGTYEQYF
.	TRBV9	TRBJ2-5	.	TGTGCCAGCAGCGTAGTAGGGGGAGTCGCAGAGACCCAGTACTTC	CASSVVGGVAETQYF
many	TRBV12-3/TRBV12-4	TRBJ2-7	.	TGTGCCAGCAGTCTCCGCCGGGGTTCCTACGAGCAGTACTTC	CASSLRRGSYEQYF
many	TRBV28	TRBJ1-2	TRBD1	TGTGCCAGCAGATACACAGGGGCGTGGGGTAACTATGGCTACACCTTC	CASRYTGAWGNYGYTF
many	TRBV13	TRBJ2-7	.	TGTGCCAGCGGTAACTCCTACGAGCAGTACTTC	CASGNSYEQYF
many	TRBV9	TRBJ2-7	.	TGTGCCAGCAGCGTAGCTGGGGAAGCGTACGAGCAGTACTTC	CASSVAGEAYEQYF
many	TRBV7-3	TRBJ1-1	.	TGTGCCAGCAGCCAAGGACAAATGAACACTGAAGCTTTCTTT	CASSQGQMNTEAFF
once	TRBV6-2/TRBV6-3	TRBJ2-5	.	TGTGCCAGCAGTTACCTGATCCAAGAGACCCAGTACTTC	CASSYLIQETQYF
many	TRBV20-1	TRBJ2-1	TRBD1	TGCAGTGCCTCCACAGGGGCCTCCTACAATGAGCAGTTCTTC	CSASTGASYNEQFF
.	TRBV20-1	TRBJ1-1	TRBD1	TGCAGTGCTTCGCGAACAGGGGAATTTACTGAAGCTTTCTTT	CSASRTGEFTEAFF
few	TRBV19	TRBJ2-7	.	TGTGCCAGTAGTATTTGGGCAGGGGCAACCTACGAGCAGTACTTC	CASSIWAGATYEQYF
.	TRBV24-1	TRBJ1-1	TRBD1	TGTGCCACCAGTGAAGGGGGCCCTGTGAACACTGAAGCTTTCTTT	CATSEGGPVNTEAFF
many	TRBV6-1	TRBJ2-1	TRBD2	TGTGCCAGCAGTGAATCTGCAGGGAGGGATGAGCAGTTCTTC	CASSESAGRDEQFF
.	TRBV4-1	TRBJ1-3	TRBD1	TGCGCCAGCAGCCAAGGGACAGGAGTAAACACCATATATTTT	CASSQGTGVNTIYF
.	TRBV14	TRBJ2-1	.	TGTGCCAGCAGCCTTTCGACTAATGAGCAGTTCTTC	CASSLSTNEQFF
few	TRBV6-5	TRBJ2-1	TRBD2	TGTGCCAGCAGTTACACTTTAATGACTAGCGGGATTCTAATTGAGCAGTTCTTC	CASSYTLMTSGILIEQFF
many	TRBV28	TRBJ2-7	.	TGTGCCAGCAGTTCCGTCGGAGCCTACGAGCAGTACTTC	CASSSVGAYEQYF
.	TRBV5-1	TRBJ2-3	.	TGCGCCAGCAGCTGGCAGAATTTAGACACAGATACGCAGTATTTT	CASSWQNLDTDTQYF
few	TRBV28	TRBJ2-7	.	TGTGCCAGCAGGAGACTTGGCAGTTTAAACTACGAGCAGTACTTC	CASRRLGSLNYEQYF
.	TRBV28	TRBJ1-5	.	TGTGCCACTGGGTTTCAGCCCCAGCATTTT	CATGFQPQHF
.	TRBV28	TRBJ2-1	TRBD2	TGTGCCAGCTGGAAAGGGGTAGCGGGAGTACATGAGCAGTTCTTC	CASWKGVAGVHEQFF
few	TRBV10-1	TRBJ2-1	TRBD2	TGCGCCAGCCCGCGGGGGTATGAGCAGTTCTTC	CASPRGYEQFF
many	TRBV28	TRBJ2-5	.	TGTGCCAGCACCGGCGGGCGAGAAGAGACCCAGTACTTC	CASTGGREETQYF
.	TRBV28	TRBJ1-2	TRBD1	TGTGCCAGCAGTTCATCCCCCGGACAGGGGAGGGATGGCTACACCTTC	CASSSSPGQGRDGYTF
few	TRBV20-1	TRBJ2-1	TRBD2	TGCAGTGCTAAAGTAGCGGGAGGGCCATTTGGGAATGAGCAGTTCTTC	CSAKVAGGPFGNEQFF
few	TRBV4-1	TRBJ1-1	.	TGCGCCAGCAGCCCGCAGGTCAGGGCTCGGCTCCCTGAAGCTTTCTTT	CASSPQVRARLPEAFF
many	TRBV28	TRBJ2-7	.	TGTGCCAGCACCATACGTGGGCCCAGCTCGATCGAGCAGTACTTC	CASTIRGPSSIEQYF
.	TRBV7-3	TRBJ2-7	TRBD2	TGTGCCAGCAGCTCGTACCCGGGGGGCTACGAGCAGTACTTC	CASSSYPGGYEQYF
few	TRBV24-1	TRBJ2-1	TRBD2	TGTGCCACCAGTGATTTAGGCGGGAGCTCCTACAATGAGCAGTTCTTC	CATSDLGGSSYNEQFF
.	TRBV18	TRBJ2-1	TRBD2	TGTGCCAGCTCACCAATTAGCGGGAGAGGCAATGAGCAGTTCTTC	CASSPISGRGNEQFF
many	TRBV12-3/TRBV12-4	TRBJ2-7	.	TGTGCCAGCAGTTTGGCCCTGAAACCCTACGAGCAGTACTTC	CASSLALKPYEQYF
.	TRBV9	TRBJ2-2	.	TGTGCCAGCAGCGTAGGATCTAGTGGCACCGGGGAGCTGTTTTTT	CASSVGSSGTGELFF
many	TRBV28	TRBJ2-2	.	TGTGCCAGCCGTGGCAGGGCGGGTGGCTGGGACACCGGGGAGCTGTTTTTT	CASRGRAGGWDTGELFF
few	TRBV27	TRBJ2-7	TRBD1	TGTGCCAGCAGTCCGTGGGACAGGGAGGGGGAGCAGTACTTC	CASSPWDREGEQYF